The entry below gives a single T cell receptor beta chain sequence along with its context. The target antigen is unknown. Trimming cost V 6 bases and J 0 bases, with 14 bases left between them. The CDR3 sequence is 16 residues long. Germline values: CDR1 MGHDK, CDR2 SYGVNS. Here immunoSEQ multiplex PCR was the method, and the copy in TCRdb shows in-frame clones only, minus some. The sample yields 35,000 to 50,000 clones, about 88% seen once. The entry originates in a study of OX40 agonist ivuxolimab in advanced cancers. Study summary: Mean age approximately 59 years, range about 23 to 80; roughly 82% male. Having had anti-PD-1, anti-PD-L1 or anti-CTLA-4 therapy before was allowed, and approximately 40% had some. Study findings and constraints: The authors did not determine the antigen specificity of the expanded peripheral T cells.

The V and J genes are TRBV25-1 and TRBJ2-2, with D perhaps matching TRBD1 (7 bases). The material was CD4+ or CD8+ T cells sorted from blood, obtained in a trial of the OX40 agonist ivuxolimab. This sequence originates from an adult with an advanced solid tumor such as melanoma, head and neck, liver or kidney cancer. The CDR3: CASSEAGGPNTGELFF. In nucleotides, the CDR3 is TGTGCCAGCAGCGAAGCAGGGGGGCCGAACACCGGGGAGCTGTTTTTT.